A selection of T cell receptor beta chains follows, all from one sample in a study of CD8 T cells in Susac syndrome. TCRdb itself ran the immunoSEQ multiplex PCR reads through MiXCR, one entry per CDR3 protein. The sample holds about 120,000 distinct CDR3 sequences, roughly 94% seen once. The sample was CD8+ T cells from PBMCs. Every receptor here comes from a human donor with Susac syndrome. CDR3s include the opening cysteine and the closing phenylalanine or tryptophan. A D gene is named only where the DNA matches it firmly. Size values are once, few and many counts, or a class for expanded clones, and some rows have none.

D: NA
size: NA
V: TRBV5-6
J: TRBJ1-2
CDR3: CASSLAGEGYTF
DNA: TGTGCCAGCAGCTTGGCAGGGGAAGGCTACACCTTC

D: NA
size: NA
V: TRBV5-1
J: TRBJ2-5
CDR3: CASSSRDYQETQYF
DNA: TGCGCCAGCAGCTCCCGGGACTACCAAGAGACCCAGTACTTC

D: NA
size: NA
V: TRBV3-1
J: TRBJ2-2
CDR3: CASSQEGTGRITGELFF
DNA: TGTGCCAGCAGCCAAGAAGGTACAGGGAGAATTACCGGGGAGCTGTTTTTT

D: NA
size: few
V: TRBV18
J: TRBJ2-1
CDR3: CASSPSNEQFF
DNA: TGTGCCAGCTCTCCTTCCAATGAGCAGTTCTTC

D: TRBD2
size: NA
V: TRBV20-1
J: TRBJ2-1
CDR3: CSAPLYSGTSGGWNEQFF
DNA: TGCAGTGCCCCACTCTACAGCGGGACTAGCGGGGGTTGGAATGAGCAGTTCTTC

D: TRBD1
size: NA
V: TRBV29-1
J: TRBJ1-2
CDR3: CSVGWTGTYGYTF
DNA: TGCAGCGTCGGATGGACAGGGACCTATGGCTACACCTTC

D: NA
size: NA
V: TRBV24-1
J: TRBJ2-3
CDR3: CATSDGHGGGLVTQYF
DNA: TGTGCCACCAGTGATGGACACGGTGGCGGACTGGTTACGCAGTATTTT

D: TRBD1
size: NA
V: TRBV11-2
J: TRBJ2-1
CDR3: CASSYRTGGAGENEQFF
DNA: TGTGCCAGCAGCTATCGGACAGGGGGAGCGGGGGAGAATGAGCAGTTCTTC

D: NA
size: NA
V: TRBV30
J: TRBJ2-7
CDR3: CAWSRESYEQYF
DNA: TGTGCCTGGAGCCGGGAAAGCTACGAGCAGTACTTC

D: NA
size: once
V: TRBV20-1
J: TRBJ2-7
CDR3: CSARVVPADSYEQYF
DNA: TGCAGTGCTAGGGTGGTCCCAGCCGACTCCTACGAGCAGTACTTC

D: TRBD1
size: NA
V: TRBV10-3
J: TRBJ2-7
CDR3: CAIRDSWEQYF
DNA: TGTGCCATCCGGGACAGCTGGGAGCAGTACTTC

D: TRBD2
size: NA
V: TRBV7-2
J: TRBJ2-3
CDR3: CASSFSAGADTQYF
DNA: TGTGCCAGCAGCTTTAGCGCGGGAGCAGATACGCAGTATTTT

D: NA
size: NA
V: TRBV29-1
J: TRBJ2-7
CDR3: CSVEFRDEQYF
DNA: TGCAGCGTTGAATTTAGGGATGAGCAGTACTTC

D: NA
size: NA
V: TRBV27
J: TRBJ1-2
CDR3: CASSFLSDIGISNYGYTF
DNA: TGTGCCAGCAGTTTTCTGTCCGACATAGGAATCTCTAACTATGGCTACACCTTC

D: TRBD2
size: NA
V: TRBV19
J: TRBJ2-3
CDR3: CASNPGERGAGDTQYF
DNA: TGTGCCAGTAATCCCGGGGAGCGGGGGGCGGGAGATACGCAGTATTTT